This TCR beta chain was obtained from a study of a mutant IDH1 vaccine in newly diagnosed glioma. Background on the study: Initiation of the vaccine course occurred 4-6 weeks after radiotherapy alone, or alongside temozolomide cycles. Most patients had radiochemotherapy with temozolomide before enrollment; others had one alone. Study observations and caveats: Pseudoprogression apparently lacked any relation to changes in top peripheral T cell clonotypes.

V gave up 1 base and J gave up 6 bases, with 7 bases separating them. CDR3 length: 13 amino acids. Germline V CDR1 and CDR2: SGHNT, YENEEA. Produced via immunoSEQ multiplex PCR; TCRdb's table is partial and in-frame only. The repertoire has approximately 60,000 clones, 80% to 85% of them found once; the top ten carry about 4%. Stated time point: week 47, end of study. A 20-mer mutant IDH1 peptide at 300 ug was injected subcutaneously with topical imiquimod. Remarks on this clone: Its antigen is undetermined.

The V call is TRBV11-3, the J call TRBJ2-4; D is ambiguous. The source of this sequence is a man younger than 45 with glioma. The sample consisted of PBMCs, taken from a glioma patient whose treatment included an IDH1 peptide vaccine. Here the CDR3 DNA reads TGTGCCAGCAGCTTAGCTGGAGCAAACATTCAGTACTTC. This codes for CASSLAGANIQYF. The variable domain in full, completed from reference TRBV11-3 and TRBJ2-4, reads EAGVVQSPRYKIIEKKQPVAFWCNPISGHNTLYWYLQNLGQGPELLIRYENEEAVDDSQLPKDRFSAERLKGVDSTLKIQPAELGDSAVYLCASSLAGANIQYFGAGTRLSVL.